The rows below give T cell receptor beta chains drawn from one sample of a study of blood T cell repertoires in COVID-19. Assay: immunoSEQ multiplex PCR; the TCRdb copy retains only in-frame clones and omits some. The sample yields just over 650,000 clones, 75% to 90% seen once. Sequencing was carried out using peripheral blood. These receptors all stem from a woman younger than 30 with acute or convalescent COVID-19. CDR3s leave out the opening cysteine and the closing phenylalanine or tryptophan.

cdr3_aa	j_call	v_call
ASRLGHRGRGTEAF	TRBJ1-1	TRBV12-2
ASSGTSGGPQETQY	TRBJ2-5	TRBV9
SVDRGREAF	TRBJ1-1	TRBV29-1
ASRQGTPPYEQY	TRBJ2-7	TRBV6-5
ASSGQGGLYNEQF	TRBJ2-1	TRBV18
ASSPSGSANSPLH	TRBJ1-6	TRBV28
ASSYLAGDNEQF	TRBJ2-1	TRBV6-5
ATSDSPGTGRSKNIQY	TRBJ2-4	TRBV24-1
ASRTPGQATYEQY	TRBJ2-7	TRBV6-5
AWSVRATRDYGYT	TRBJ1-2	TRBV30
ASSLSGTSGHTDTQY	TRBJ2-3	TRBV5-4
ASSHRGLAGAPGTQY	TRBJ2-5	TRBV3-1/TRBV3-2
ASSWDRHGYT	TRBJ1-2	TRBV5-4
ASGRDRGWREQF	TRBJ2-1	TRBV28
ASRHRDSYGYT	TRBJ1-2	TRBV5-1
ASTSGTKNIQY	TRBJ2-4	TRBV6-5
ASSQNTQETQY	TRBJ2-5	TRBV2
ASSLTLAGEAF	TRBJ1-1	TRBV5-6
ASSQVLADREQF	TRBJ2-1	TRBV4-3
ASSLKQSGDEQY	TRBJ2-7	TRBV5-5
ASSLGAGGSYGYT	TRBJ1-2	TRBV11-2
ASSLSTGNTEAF	TRBJ1-1	TRBV27
ASGQGRSEAF	TRBJ1-1	TRBV15
ASSLSIGGGTDTQY	TRBJ2-3	TRBV11-2
ASSIEGRGLEAF	TRBJ1-1	TRBV19
ASSSGGSVNTEAF	TRBJ1-1	TRBV7-6
ASSLGGNTEAF	TRBJ1-1	TRBV5-4
ASSLEAGYEQY	TRBJ2-7	TRBV7-8
ASSHGPGQGSGNTIY	TRBJ1-3	TRBV3-1/TRBV3-2
ASLGTGAHEQY	TRBJ2-7	TRBV5-6
ASTPEDRGIYEQY	TRBJ2-7	TRBV10-2
ASSPYRGAYYNSPLH	TRBJ1-6	TRBV12-1
ASSLSPQGARYYEQY	TRBJ2-7	TRBV27
ASSYSSGTPTGELF	TRBJ2-2	TRBV6-2/TRBV6-3
ASSLSQGSTEAF	TRBJ1-1	TRBV5-1